Listed below are T cell receptor beta chains from one sample, sequenced in a study of long-term antiretroviral therapy in people with HIV. Measured with immunoSEQ multiplex PCR; TCRdb has only the in-frame clones, and not every one. The data show about 38,000 clones, 75% to 90% seen once. Here the sequenced sample was unsorted PBMCs, taken 1.5 years after starting antiretroviral therapy. Receptor source: a man between 18 and 35 years old with HIV. Each CDR3 is given with its conserved first and last residue. The D gene is left open where the match is weak. A clone size is listed for some rows: how often the clone was seen (once, few, many), or a class if it is expanded.

size,V,D,J,CDR3,DNA
once,TRBV11-2,-,TRBJ2-1,CASSLDLVAVGEQFF,TGTGCCAGCAGCTTAGATCTGGTAGCTGTGGGCGAGCAGTTCTTC
-,TRBV6-1,-,TRBJ1-5,CASRPGQYSNQPQHF,TGTGCCAGCAGACCCGGACAGTATAGCAATCAGCCCCAGCATTTT
few,TRBV18,TRBD1,TRBJ1-5,CASSPAGGISQPQHF,TGTGCCAGCTCACCAGCAGGGGGCATAAGTCAGCCCCAGCATTTT
-,TRBV15,-,TRBJ1-2,CATSSSGWTFYTF,TGTGCCACCAGCTCAAGCGGTTGGACTTTCTACACCTTC
-,TRBV10-3,TRBD1,TRBJ2-2,CAISEPGQGYTGELFF,TGTGCCATCAGTGAGCCTGGACAGGGGTACACCGGGGAGCTGTTTTTT
-,TRBV5-5,-,TRBJ1-5,CASSLQGYSNQPQHF,TGTGCCAGCAGCTTACAGGGATATAGCAATCAGCCCCAGCATTTT
-,TRBV5-1,-,TRBJ2-3,CASSLGDRIATDTQYF,TGCGCCAGCAGCCTGGGAGACAGAATTGCGACAGATACGCAGTATTTT
-,TRBV15,-,TRBJ2-7,CATSREGVDSEQYF,TGTGCCACCAGCAGAGAAGGGGTGGACAGCGAGCAGTACTTC
-,TRBV14,TRBD1,TRBJ1-2,CASSQGQGQGRRGYTF,TGTGCCAGCAGCCAAGGGCAGGGACAGGGGCGTCGTGGCTACACCTTC
-,TRBV9,TRBD2,TRBJ2-2,CASSVFREAGELFF,TGTGCCAGCAGCGTCTTCCGGGAGGCCGGGGAGCTGTTTTTT
-,TRBV28,-,TRBJ2-7,CASSPGVLYEQYF,TGTGCCAGCTCGCCGGGAGTACTCTACGAGCAGTACTTC
-,TRBV5-5,-,TRBJ2-7,CASSPRGRPEEQYF,TGTGCCAGCAGCCCGCGCGGTAGGCCAGAAGAGCAGTACTTC
-,TRBV30,TRBD2,TRBJ2-5,CAGGTSGIGAETQYF,TGTGCCGGGGGGACTAGCGGGATTGGGGCTGAGACCCAGTACTTC
-,TRBV19,-,TRBJ1-1,CASHQGLPNTEAFF,TGTGCCAGTCATCAGGGGCTACCGAACACTGAAGCTTTCTTT
-,TRBV7-9,-,TRBJ2-5,CASSLAGGETQYF,TGTGCCAGCAGCTTAGCAGGGGGAGAGACCCAGTACTTC
-,TRBV2,-,TRBJ1-1,CASRPWGGSNTEAFF,TGTGCCAGCAGGCCCTGGGGGGGGTCCAACACTGAAGCTTTCTTT
few,TRBV2,TRBD2,TRBJ2-3,CASGLAGADTQYF,TGTGCCAGCGGACTAGCGGGAGCAGATACGCAGTATTTT
few,TRBV5-1,-,TRBJ1-2,CASSQGGYGYTF,TGCGCCAGCAGCCAAGGAGGGTATGGCTACACCTTC
once,TRBV7-9,-,TRBJ2-6,CASSLEVTASGANVLTF,TGTGCCAGCAGCTTAGAGGTAACGGCCTCTGGGGCCAACGTCCTGACTTTC
-,TRBV28,-,TRBJ1-2,CASSPQGSGRYGYTF,TGTGCCAGCAGTCCTCAGGGTTCCGGGCGTTATGGCTACACCTTC
-,TRBV7-8,TRBD1,TRBJ1-2,CASSLLTGGSGGYTF,TGTGCCAGCAGCTTACTGACAGGGGGATCAGGAGGCTACACCTTC
once,TRBV28,-,TRBJ2-7,CASGTYEQYF,TGTGCCAGCGGGACCTACGAGCAGTACTTC
-,TRBV5-4,-,TRBJ2-3,CASSLLDTQYF,TGTGCCAGCAGCCTGCTGGATACGCAGTATTTT
-,TRBV27,-,TRBJ2-3,CASSLGGPQYF,TGTGCCAGCAGTTTAGGAGGGCCGCAGTATTTT
-,TRBV27,TRBD1,TRBJ1-1,CASRGQGIVTEAFF,TGTGCCAGCAGGGGACAGGGAATAGTCACTGAAGCTTTCTTT
-,TRBV9,TRBD2,TRBJ2-7,CASSGKTSDHSEQYF,TGTGCCAGCAGCGGAAAGACTAGCGATCATTCCGAGCAGTACTTC
-,TRBV28,-,TRBJ2-7,CASSLPPPGLPYEQYF,TGTGCCAGCAGCTTACCGCCCCCGGGACTTCCCTACGAGCAGTACTTC
once,TRBV9,TRBD1,TRBJ2-7,CASSVEGQGYSEQYF,TGTGCCAGCAGCGTAGAAGGACAGGGGTATTCCGAGCAGTACTTC
once,TRBV11-2,-,TRBJ1-2,CASSEGGISDGYTF,TGTGCCAGCAGCGAAGGAGGGATATCAGATGGCTACACCTTC
-,TRBV28,-,TRBJ1-1,CASSFTRGWTEAFF,TGTGCCAGCAGTTTCACTAGGGGTTGGACTGAAGCTTTCTTT
-,TRBV4-2,TRBD2,TRBJ2-2,CASSQDDSLAGGWYTGELFF,TGTGCCAGCAGCCAAGACGATTCGCTAGCGGGAGGGTGGTACACCGGGGAGCTGTTTTTT
once,TRBV27,-,TRBJ2-7,CASSFSVISYEQYF,TGTGCCAGCAGTTTCTCGGTCATTTCCTACGAGCAGTACTTC
-,TRBV28,-,TRBJ2-7,CASSPSRPHREQYF,TGTGCCAGCAGTCCATCGCGTCCCCATCGGGAGCAGTACTTC
-,TRBV27,-,TRBJ1-1,CASSSAGTEAFF,TGTGCCAGCAGTTCGGCCGGTACTGAAGCTTTCTTT
-,TRBV2,-,TRBJ2-1,CASTLRVGEQFF,TGTGCCAGCACCCTAAGGGTAGGTGAGCAGTTCTTC
once,TRBV7-2,-,TRBJ2-7,CASSNNYEQYF,TGTGCCAGCAGTAACAACTACGAGCAGTACTTC
-,TRBV5-1,-,TRBJ1-1,CASTQDGATEAFF,TGCGCCAGCACCCAGGACGGGGCCACTGAAGCTTTCTTT
-,TRBV5-1,-,TRBJ1-1,CASSPYQNTEAFF,TGCGCCAGCAGCCCCTACCAGAACACTGAAGCTTTCTTT
few,TRBV27,TRBD1,TRBJ2-1,CASSNLGTGAYNEQFF,TGTGCCAGCAGTAACCTAGGGACAGGGGCCTACAATGAGCAGTTCTTC
-,TRBV5-6,TRBD1,TRBJ1-1,CASSLRGPRATEAFF,TGTGCCAGCAGCTTGAGGGGGCCCAGGGCCACTGAAGCTTTCTTT
-,TRBV27,-,TRBJ2-1,CASSLWVAAYNEQFF,TGTGCCAGCAGTTTATGGGTAGCCGCCTACAATGAGCAGTTCTTC
-,TRBV28,TRBD2,TRBJ2-7,CASGAGLAYEQYF,TGTGCCAGCGGCGCGGGACTAGCATATGAGCAGTACTTC
-,TRBV6-5,-,TRBJ2-6,CASSRTHSGANVLTF,TGTGCCAGCAGCAGGACCCACTCTGGGGCCAACGTCCTGACTTTC
-,TRBV20-1,-,TRBJ2-7,CSAYLVGQQYF,TGCAGTGCCTACCTCGTCGGTCAGCAGTACTTC
-,TRBV28,-,TRBJ1-2,CASSSNNREFGNWDGYTF,TGTGCCAGCAGTTCTAATAACAGGGAGTTTGGCAATTGGGATGGCTACACCTTC
-,TRBV11-2,TRBD1,TRBJ1-1,CASRSGTGDYGTEAFF,TGTGCCAGCAGGTCCGGGACAGGGGATTATGGCACTGAAGCTTTCTTT
-,TRBV27,TRBD1,TRBJ2-7,CASSLRGQGAEQYF,TGTGCCAGCAGTTTAAGGGGACAGGGGGCCGAGCAGTACTTC
-,TRBV28,TRBD1,TRBJ1-4,CASSLKTGRREKLFF,TGTGCCAGCAGTCTGAAGACAGGGAGACGCGAAAAACTGTTTTTT
-,TRBV18,-,TRBJ1-3,CASSPRKDRSLENTIYF,TGTGCCAGCTCACCGCGGAAGGACCGATCTCTTGAAAACACCATATATTTT
-,TRBV19,-,TRBJ2-7,CASSQGTGGTYEQYF,TGTGCCAGTAGCCAGGGGACGGGAGGCACCTACGAGCAGTACTTC
-,TRBV5-8,-,TRBJ2-5,CASSSGLTAAETQYF,TGTGCCAGCAGCTCAGGTTTGACAGCAGCGGAAACCCAGTACTTC
few,TRBV15,-,TRBJ2-7,CATSTSGGKHYEQYF,TGTGCCACCAGCACCTCAGGCGGGAAGCATTACGAGCAGTACTTC
-,TRBV5-4,TRBD2,TRBJ2-7,CASSLDPSGSSLGYEQYF,TGTGCCAGCAGCTTGGATCCCAGCGGGAGCTCCCTTGGGTACGAGCAGTACTTC
-,TRBV28,-,TRBJ2-7,CASSFGPTYEQYF,TGTGCCAGCAGCTTCGGACCGACCTACGAGCAGTACTTC
few,TRBV6-4,-,TRBJ2-7,CASSELYEQYF,TGTGCCAGCAGTGAATTGTACGAGCAGTACTTC
few,TRBV27,-,TRBJ2-7,CASSLSSRSEQYF,TGTGCCAGCAGTTTATCAAGTAGGAGCGAGCAGTACTTC
-,TRBV29-1,TRBD2,TRBJ2-2,CSVWGTSGSRPGELFF,TGCAGCGTGTGGGGGACTAGCGGGAGTCGTCCGGGGGAGCTGTTTTTT
few,TRBV7-9,TRBD2,TRBJ2-7,CASSLGGKPYEQYF,TGTGCCAGCAGCCTCGGGGGGAAGCCCTACGAGCAGTACTTC
-,TRBV7-8,TRBD1,TRBJ1-4,CASSFRDRIPKLFF,TGTGCCAGCAGCTTCCGGGACAGAATACCTAAACTGTTTTTT